A selection of T cell receptor beta chains follows, all from one sample in a study of blood T cell repertoires in COVID-19. Only in-frame clones appear in the TCRdb table, and some are missing; sequencing was by immunoSEQ multiplex PCR. Of 370,000 or so clones in the sample, approximately 87% were seen once. The source material was PBMCs or T cells enriched from blood (not recorded which). These receptors all come from a man aged 25-40 years who had recovered from COVID-19. The CDR3 runs from the conserved cysteine through the conserved F or W. The order of the fields is D gene, clone size, V gene, J gene, CDR3 DNA, CDR3 protein. A D gene is named only where the DNA matches it firmly. Some rows have no size entry. The others give once, few or many, or a class for an expanded clone.

d_gene: NA; abundance: NA; v_gene: TRBV6-5; j_gene: TRBJ1-5; CDR3nt: TGTGCCAGCAAAACGACAGGATTTAGCAATCAGCCCCAGCATTTT; CDR3aa: CASKTTGFSNQPQHF
d_gene: NA; abundance: NA; v_gene: TRBV2; j_gene: TRBJ2-2; CDR3nt: TGTGCCGGCGGAGTGGTCGGGGAGCTGTTTTTT; CDR3aa: CAGGVVGELFF
d_gene: TRBD1; abundance: once; v_gene: TRBV6-5; j_gene: TRBJ1-5; CDR3nt: TGTGCCAGCAGCCAGGACAGGGGTTTTCAGCCCCAGCATTTT; CDR3aa: CASSQDRGFQPQHF
d_gene: TRBD2; abundance: NA; v_gene: TRBV11-3; j_gene: TRBJ2-2; CDR3nt: TGTGCCAGCAGCTTAGATCGGTCGCGGGGGGGCACCGGGGAGCTGTTTTTT; CDR3aa: CASSLDRSRGGTGELFF
d_gene: NA; abundance: NA; v_gene: TRBV7-2; j_gene: TRBJ1-1; CDR3nt: TGTGCCAGCAGCTACCAGGGGATGAACACTGAAGCTTTCTTT; CDR3aa: CASSYQGMNTEAFF
d_gene: NA; abundance: NA; v_gene: TRBV6-5; j_gene: TRBJ1-2; CDR3nt: TGTGCCAGTAAAGGACGGGGGTGGGGTGGCGGCTACACCTTC; CDR3aa: CASKGRGWGGGYTF
d_gene: NA; abundance: NA; v_gene: TRBV2; j_gene: TRBJ1-4; CDR3nt: TGTGCCAGCGCGTTTGACAGCGTCGATGAAAAACTGTTTTTT; CDR3aa: CASAFDSVDEKLFF
d_gene: TRBD1; abundance: NA; v_gene: TRBV6-2/TRBV6-3; j_gene: TRBJ1-6; CDR3nt: TGTGCCAGCAGCCCCTTTCCCGTCGGGACCGGGACAGGGGCCTCTCGGCCCCTCCACTTT; CDR3aa: CASSPFPVGTGTGASRPLHF
d_gene: NA; abundance: NA; v_gene: TRBV7-8; j_gene: TRBJ2-7; CDR3nt: TGTGCCAGCAGCCCCCGGGATCCCGCACACGAGCAGTACTTC; CDR3aa: CASSPRDPAHEQYF
d_gene: TRBD2; abundance: NA; v_gene: TRBV6-5; j_gene: TRBJ2-2; CDR3nt: TGTGCCCAATATAAAGCGGGGGGGAACACCGGGGAGCTGTTTTTT; CDR3aa: CAQYKAGGNTGELFF
d_gene: NA; abundance: NA; v_gene: TRBV3-1/TRBV3-2; j_gene: TRBJ1-1; CDR3nt: TGTGCCAGCAGCCAGACAGCCCTGAACACTGAAGCTTTCTTT; CDR3aa: CASSQTALNTEAFF
d_gene: NA; abundance: NA; v_gene: TRBV7-2; j_gene: TRBJ1-1; CDR3nt: TGTGCCAGCAGCTTAGGCCAGTCGAGGGAAGCTTTCTTT; CDR3aa: CASSLGQSREAFF
d_gene: NA; abundance: NA; v_gene: TRBV6-5; j_gene: TRBJ1-2; CDR3nt: TGTGCCAGCAGGGTACAGGGCGACCGCTATGGCTACACCTTC; CDR3aa: CASRVQGDRYGYTF
d_gene: NA; abundance: NA; v_gene: TRBV7-9; j_gene: TRBJ1-1; CDR3nt: TGTGCCAGCAGCCCCCGAGGGGAGGATGAAGCTTTCTTT; CDR3aa: CASSPRGEDEAFF
d_gene: NA; abundance: NA; v_gene: TRBV7-9; j_gene: TRBJ1-5; CDR3nt: TGTGCCGGGGGCCTCGGGAGCAATCAGCCCCAGCATTTT; CDR3aa: CAGGLGSNQPQHF
d_gene: NA; abundance: NA; v_gene: TRBV9; j_gene: TRBJ1-2; CDR3nt: TGTGCCAGCAGCGTAGCTCCGGTCGTAACGGATGGCTACACCTTC; CDR3aa: CASSVAPVVTDGYTF
d_gene: NA; abundance: NA; v_gene: TRBV6-5; j_gene: TRBJ1-2; CDR3nt: TGTGCCAGCAGTTTGTCAGGGACTACAAACTATGGCTACACCTTC; CDR3aa: CASSLSGTTNYGYTF
d_gene: NA; abundance: NA; v_gene: TRBV3-1/TRBV3-2; j_gene: TRBJ1-2; CDR3nt: TGTGCCAGCAGCCAGGGGCTAGACTATGGCTACACCTTC; CDR3aa: CASSQGLDYGYTF
d_gene: NA; abundance: NA; v_gene: TRBV6-4; j_gene: TRBJ2-2; CDR3nt: TGTGCCAGCAGTGAGGGGGGTCCCACCGGGGAGCTGTTTTTT; CDR3aa: CASSEGGPTGELFF
d_gene: TRBD1; abundance: NA; v_gene: TRBV5-4; j_gene: TRBJ2-2; CDR3nt: TGTGCCAGCAGCACGGGACAGGGTCGTTCCGGGGAGCTGTTTTTT; CDR3aa: CASSTGQGRSGELFF
d_gene: NA; abundance: NA; v_gene: TRBV24-1; j_gene: TRBJ1-4; CDR3nt: TGTGCCCCGGGAGGGGTTAATGAAAAACTGTTTTTT; CDR3aa: CAPGGVNEKLFF
d_gene: TRBD2; abundance: NA; v_gene: TRBV15; j_gene: TRBJ2-7; CDR3nt: TGTGCCACCAGCAGTTCCCGGGGGGACTACGAGCAGTACTTC; CDR3aa: CATSSSRGDYEQYF
d_gene: TRBD1; abundance: NA; v_gene: TRBV7-3; j_gene: TRBJ1-1; CDR3nt: TGTGCCAGCAGCCCGTACGACCCCGGACAGGGGAGGAACACTGAAGCTTTCTTT; CDR3aa: CASSPYDPGQGRNTEAFF
d_gene: NA; abundance: NA; v_gene: TRBV4-2; j_gene: TRBJ2-1; CDR3nt: TGTGCCAGCAGCCAAGAAAAAGGACTACTAGGCAGTGAGCAGTTCTTC; CDR3aa: CASSQEKGLLGSEQFF
d_gene: NA; abundance: NA; v_gene: TRBV9; j_gene: TRBJ1-6; CDR3nt: TGTGCCAGCAGCGCCGTGATGGAGGGAAGATCACCCCTCCACTTT; CDR3aa: CASSAVMEGRSPLHF
d_gene: NA; abundance: NA; v_gene: TRBV4-2; j_gene: TRBJ2-7; CDR3nt: TGTGCCAGCAGCCCACGACAGTCGAGTTACGAGCAGTACTTC; CDR3aa: CASSPRQSSYEQYF
d_gene: NA; abundance: NA; v_gene: TRBV9; j_gene: TRBJ2-5; CDR3nt: TGTGCCAGCAGCGGCTCCAGGGCCAAAGAGACCCAGTACTTC; CDR3aa: CASSGSRAKETQYF
d_gene: NA; abundance: NA; v_gene: TRBV19; j_gene: TRBJ1-1; CDR3nt: TGTGCCAGTAGTATGGGCCTTTACACTGAAGCTTTCTTT; CDR3aa: CASSMGLYTEAFF
d_gene: TRBD1; abundance: NA; v_gene: TRBV7-9; j_gene: TRBJ2-7; CDR3nt: TGTGCCAGCAGCCCACCGACAGGGGGAAGCTCCTACGAGCAGTACTTC; CDR3aa: CASSPPTGGSSYEQYF
d_gene: TRBD2; abundance: NA; v_gene: TRBV6-4; j_gene: TRBJ2-5; CDR3nt: TGTGCCAGCAGCGCGGGGACTAGCGGGGCGGAGACCCAGTACTTC; CDR3aa: CASSAGTSGAETQYF
d_gene: NA; abundance: NA; v_gene: TRBV20-1; j_gene: TRBJ1-1; CDR3nt: TGCAGTGCAAGGACAGACACTGAAGCTTTCTTT; CDR3aa: CSARTDTEAFF
d_gene: NA; abundance: NA; v_gene: TRBV18; j_gene: TRBJ1-1; CDR3nt: TGTGCCAGCTCACCGACAGGTACCGGAGGAAACACTGAAGCTTTCTTT; CDR3aa: CASSPTGTGGNTEAFF
d_gene: NA; abundance: NA; v_gene: TRBV28; j_gene: TRBJ1-4; CDR3nt: TGTGCCAGCAGTTTCGCTCTGGGACTGAATGAAAAACTGTTTTTT; CDR3aa: CASSFALGLNEKLFF
d_gene: NA; abundance: NA; v_gene: TRBV9; j_gene: TRBJ2-7; CDR3nt: TGTGCCAGCAGCCCCGGGGGGGGACAGGGAACCTACGAGCAGTACTTC; CDR3aa: CASSPGGGQGTYEQYF
d_gene: TRBD1; abundance: NA; v_gene: TRBV30; j_gene: TRBJ1-6; CDR3nt: TGTGCCTGGAGTTCCGGGACAGGGGCCTCACCCCTCCACTTT; CDR3aa: CAWSSGTGASPLHF
d_gene: NA; abundance: NA; v_gene: TRBV14; j_gene: TRBJ1-6; CDR3nt: TGTGCCAGCAGCCAAGCGATGGGCCATAATTCACCCCTCCACTTT; CDR3aa: CASSQAMGHNSPLHF